This passage covers 23 T cell receptor beta chains from one sample sequenced in a study of regulatory T cells in long-lasting Graves disease (dated by TCRdb to 2020 to 2023). Per the publication, the time point label means: persistent/refractory GD, antithyroid drugs over 5 years with positive TRAb. For both TCR sequencing and RNA sequencing, RNA was extracted from PBMCs in TRIzol. Libraries were built with multiplex PCR. Sequenced on an Illumina HiSeq 4000. iRepertoire HTBI primers and Arm-PCR amplification of CDR3 regions were used to construct TCR beta libraries. In-frame beta chains were kept once TCRdb had trimmed the public reads at Q25 with fastp and called clones with MiXCR. Rows with a matching CDR3 protein are joined into one entry that keeps the most common DNA and genes. In this sample the table shows fewer than 450,000 distinct CDR3 sequences, about 20% of which occur a single time. The ten largest clones represent about a quarter of the sample.

The sequenced sample was peripheral blood mononuclear cells (PBMCs), obtained when the disease was refractory, from a patient treated with antithyroid drugs. Source of these receptors: a female donor with Graves disease.

The chain employs TRBV7-9 and TRBJ2-5, with TRBD1 identical over 10 bases. The CDR3 has 17 residues. Germline V gene sequence: CDR1 SEHNR, CDR2 FQNEAQ (reference sequence). V gave up 2 bases and J gave up 1 base; unmatched junction bases: 7. The CDR3 DNA sequence: TGTGCCAGCAGCTTAATGGGACAGGGGAGTCCCCAAGAGACCCAGTACTTC. Its protein is CASSLMGQGSPQETQYF. Looking up the rest from reference TRBV7-9 and TRBJ2-5 gives the full variable domain: DTGVSQNPRHKITKRGQNVTFRCDPISEHNRLYWYRQTLGQGPEFLTYFQNEAQLEKSRLLSDRFSAERPKGSFSTLEIQRTEQGDSAMYLCASSLMGQGSPQETQYFGPGTRLLVL.

This clonotype was found a few times. This chain connects TRBV6-1 to TRBJ1-1, with D perhaps matching TRBD1 (5 bases). The V gene's germline CDR1 is MNHNS and CDR2 SASEGT. This CDR3 region has 13 residues. V was cut by 7 bases and J by 1 base, with 10 bases left in between. The CDR3, as DNA: TGTGCCAGCATCGACGACAGGAACACTGAAGCTTTCTTT. Translated, it gives CASIDDRNTEAFF.

The CDR3, as DNA: TGTGCCAGCAGTTACGGAGGGGTGACCTATAATTCACCCCTCCACTTT. Amino acids: CASSYGGVTYNSPLHF. The chain links TRBV6-5 to TRBJ1-6; perhaps TRBD1 as D (5 bases). Trimming took 2 bases from V and 2 from J, leaving 10 bases between them. CDR1 and CDR2 from the germline V gene are MNHEY and SVGAGI. The CDR3 runs 16 residues.

This clonotype has a handful of counts. The V gene is TRBV29-1, the J gene TRBJ2-5; 9 bases map to TRBD2. The CDR3 runs to 14 residues. V lost 3 bases to trimming and J lost 2 bases; unmatched junction nucleotides: 4. Germline lookup yields CDR1 SQVTM and CDR2 ANQGSEA. CDR3: CSVEASGVQETQYF. The CDR3, as DNA: TGCAGCGTTGAGGCTAGCGGGGTTCAAGAGACCCAGTACTTC.

A remark on this clonotype: A read error may be the cause here, since a much bigger clone is one base away. V usage is TRBV7-2 and J usage is TRBJ1-1; D is undetermined. Trimming pared 7 bases from V and 3 bases from J, leaving 18 bases between. Germline V gene lookup returns CDR1 SGHTA and CDR2 FQGNSA. The CDR3 has 15 residues. CDR3 nucleotide sequence: TGTGCCAGCATTTCCTTCGAAAGGTTGGACACTGAAGCTTTCTTT. It encodes CASISFERLDTEAFF.

This rearrangement joins TRBV28 to TRBJ1-2; 7 bases align to TRBD1. V was pared by 5 bases and J by 4 bases, with 10 bases of the junction left unmatched. The germline V gene encodes CDR1 MDHEN and CDR2 SYDVKM. The CDR3 runs 15 residues. CDR3 in DNA: TGTGCCAGCAGTGAAATCCCGGGGACAGCCTATGGCTACACCTTC. Its translation is CASSEIPGTAYGYTF.

This clonotype was counted ten times or more. The chain combines TRBV12-3 or TRBV12-4 with TRBJ2-5, with D uncertain. The CDR3 consists of 15 residues. The V and J ends lost 3 bases and 1 base respectively, with 12 bases between them. As DNA, the CDR3 is TGTGCCAGCAGTTTCGGTGGCACTGGCCAAGAGACCCAGTACTTC. Encoded protein: CASSFGGTGQETQYF.

This clonotype was found a few times. This rearrangement joins TRBV24-1 to TRBJ2-4; D ambiguous. V gave up 4 bases and J gave up 0 bases, with 9 bases separating them. CDR1 and CDR2 from the germline V gene are KGHDR and SFDVKD. CDR3 size: 15 residues. The CDR3 region is CATSDGNLAKNIQYF. The CDR3 DNA follows: TGTGCCACCAGTGACGGCAATCTAGCCAAAAACATTCAGTACTTC.

Only a few counts were recorded for this clonotype. The rearrangement uses TRBV5-1 and TRBJ1-2; D is unclear. The CDR3 has 14 amino acids. V was clipped by 5 bases and J by 8 bases, with 19 bases between them. CDR1 and CDR2 from the germline V gene are SGHRS and YFSETQ. CDR3 region: CASSITDQTGGYTF. For the CDR3, the DNA is TGCGCCAGCAGTATTACAGACCAAACCGGGGGCTACACCTTC.

On this clonotype: A read error is possible here, since a much larger clone lies one base away. This chain connects TRBV7-9 to TRBJ2-7; 7 bases match TRBD2. CDR1 is SEHNR, CDR2 FQNEAQ, per germline (reference sequence). The junction had 7 bases not matched to a gene; V was cut back by 5 bases and J by 0 bases. This CDR3 spans 15 amino acids. Here the CDR3 DNA reads TGTGCCAGCAGCGACACTAGCGAGAGCTCCTACGAGCAGTACTTC. Its translation is CASSDTSESSYEQYF.

A few counts support this clonotype. The chain has TRBV10-3 and TRBJ1-5; the D gene is possibly TRBD1 (5 bases). The V end lost 0 bases, the J end lost 0 bases, and 12 bases lay between the germline ends. The CDR3 runs to 17 residues. From germline, CDR1 is ENHRY and CDR2 SYGVKD. CDR3 sequence (DNA): TGTGCCATCAGTGAGTCTTCAGGGATCAGTAGCAATCAGCCCCAGCATTTT. Translation: CAISESSGISSNQPQHF.

Many counts were recorded for this clonotype. The V gene is TRBV6-2 or TRBV6-3, the J gene TRBJ1-1; D remains unclear. The CDR3 contains 14 residues. Germline CDR1 and CDR2: MNHEY and SVGEGT. The V end was cut by 6 bases, the J end by 1 base, with 12 bases between. CDR3 nucleotides: TGTGCCAGCAGAGATGTGACTAGGAACACTGAAGCTTTCTTT. Amino acids: CASRDVTRNTEAFF.

This clonotype showed up just a few times. A much larger clone lies one base from this, so it may be a read error. V is TRBV20-1 and J is TRBJ2-7; D call uncertain. The CDR3 consists of 12 residues. CDR1 is DFQATT, CDR2 SNEGSKA, per germline (reference sequence). CDR3 DNA sequence: TGCAGTGCTAAAGGGTGGACCTACGGGCAGTACTTC. Residues: CSAKGWTYGQYF.

This clonotype came up a few times. The chain employs TRBV19 and TRBJ1-2; TRBD1 matches 9 bases. The germline CDR1 and CDR2 sequences are LNHDA and SQIVND (reference sequence). The CDR3 consists of 12 residues. V shed 9 bases and J 7 bases; nucleotides not matched to a gene: 6. CDR3 protein: CASHRGHSGYTF. Here the CDR3 DNA reads TGTGCCAGCCACAGGGGGCACAGTGGCTACACCTTC.

The V and J genes are TRBV7-2 and TRBJ1-2; 7 nucleotides align to TRBD1. The CDR3 is 16 amino acids. Trimming removed 1 base from V and 0 bases from J; junction bases left unmatched: 5. The germline gives CDR1 SGHTA, CDR2 FQGNSA. CDR3 in DNA: TGTGCCAGCAGCTTAGGGGACAGCGATCCTAACTATGGCTACACCTTC. This encodes CASSLGDSDPNYGYTF. Full variable domain (missing parts from reference TRBV7-2 and TRBJ1-2): GAGVSQSPSNKVTEKGKDVELRCDPISGHTALYWYRQSLGQGLEFLIYFQGNSAPDKSGLPSDRFSAERTGGSVSTLTIQRTQQEDSAVYLCASSLGDSDPNYGYTFGSGTRLTVV.

In this sample, this clonotype turned up a few times. This chain links TRBV6-2 or TRBV6-3 with TRBJ2-2; D unresolved. The V gene lost 4 bases and the J gene lost 5 bases, with 20 bases spanning the gap. The CDR3 has 17 residues. Germline CDR1 is MNHEY and CDR2 is SVGEGT. Here the CDR3 DNA reads TGTGCCAGCAGTTGGGTCTCAGGACGAACCCTTACCGGGGAGCTGTTTTTT. It is translated as CASSWVSGRTLTGELFF.

The gene calls are TRBV6-5 and TRBJ2-2; D is possibly TRBD2 (5 bases). This CDR3 has 18 amino acids. The V gene lost 3 bases and the J gene lost 3 bases, with 20 bases spanning the gap. The germline CDR1 and CDR2 sequences are MNHEY and SVGAGI. The CDR3 loop reads CASSYPTSWNEYTGELFF. CDR3 nucleotide sequence: TGTGCCAGCAGTTATCCTACTAGTTGGAATGAGTACACCGGGGAGCTGTTTTTT.

The chain employs TRBV7-3 and TRBJ2-5; TRBD1 aligns across 9 bases. The CDR3 sequence is 15 residues long. Germline values: CDR1 SGHTA, CDR2 FQGTGA. Trimming took 4 bases from V and 5 from J; bases not matched to a gene: 8. The CDR3, as DNA: TGTGCCAGCAGCTCCCGGACAGGGGACCGGGAGACCCAGTACTTC. This translates into CASSSRTGDRETQYF.

This clonotype was picked up a small number of times. The chain is built from TRBV6-1 and TRBJ2-7; TRBD1 is a possible D gene (5 bases). From germline, CDR1 is MNHNS and CDR2 SASEGT. The CDR3 totals 15 residues. V was trimmed by 5 bases and J by 1 base, leaving 15 bases between them. CDR3 residues: CASSTSQGGSYEQYF. The CDR3 DNA reads as TGTGCCAGCAGTACGTCTCAGGGTGGGTCCTACGAGCAGTACTTC.

This clonotype was seen many times. The J gene is TRBJ2-2, the V gene TRBV6-5; TRBD1 is a possible D gene (5 bases). This CDR3 comprises 14 residues. From germline, CDR1 is MNHEY and CDR2 SVGAGI. V was pared by 3 bases and J by 6 bases, with 11 bases between. The CDR3 DNA sequence: TGTGCCAGCAGTTATCTAGGGGATTCCGGGGAGCTGTTTTTT. Translation: CASSYLGDSGELFF.

This clonotype came up a few times. The chain links TRBV19 to TRBJ2-4; 10 bases map to TRBD2. Germline loops: CDR1 LNHDA, CDR2 SQIVND (reference sequence). This CDR3 comprises 14 residues. Germline trimming cut 6 bases from V and 8 bases from J; bases unmatched to any gene: 7. The CDR3 spells CASSLAGVTDIQYF. The DNA of the CDR3 is TGTGCCAGTAGCCTAGCGGGAGTTACAGACATTCAGTACTTC. The variable domain in full, completed from reference TRBV19 and TRBJ2-4, reads DGGITQSPKYLFRKEGQNVTLSCEQNLNHDAMYWYRQDPGQGLRLIYYSQIVNDFQKGDIAEGYSVSREKKESFPLTVTSAQKNPTAFYLCASSLAGVTDIQYFGAGTRLSVL.

A few counts support this clonotype. The J gene is TRBJ1-2, the V gene TRBV29-1; D ambiguous. Germline V CDR1 and CDR2: SQVTM, ANQGSEA. The V and J ends lost 1 base and 0 bases respectively, with 18 bases between them. CDR3 length: 17 amino acids. CDR3 sequence (DNA): TGCAGCGTTGAAGGAGGGATGAAGGGAGGGTCTAACTATGGCTACACCTTC. It codes for CSVEGGMKGGSNYGYTF.

In this sample, this clonotype turned up a few times. CDR3 sequence reads: CASSLDQGVGGYTF. Written as DNA, the CDR3 is TGTGCCAGCAGTTTAGACCAGGGGGTGGGCGGCTACACCTTC. V usage is TRBV12-3 or TRBV12-4 and J usage is TRBJ1-2; TRBD1 aligns across 7 bases. This CDR3 has 14 residues. Trimming removed 1 base from V and 8 bases from J; junction bases left unmatched: 7.